One sample yielded the 28 T cell receptor beta chains listed below, sequenced in a study of OX40 agonist ivuxolimab in advanced cancers. Library generation was performed with the immunoSEQ multiplex PCR assay. TCRdb mirrors the immuneACCESS table, restricted to in-frame sequences. Some clones are absent from its copies; in checked studies, under half trace to an unresolved V gene, and the reason for the others is unknown. Within this sample are roughly 50,000 clones, with 84% of them counted one time only. The top ten constitute 0.95% to 1.5% of the sample. Sequenced material: CD4+ or CD8+ T cells sorted from blood, taken in a trial of the OX40 agonist ivuxolimab. The source is an adult with an advanced solid tumor such as melanoma, head and neck, liver or kidney cancer.

This chain joins TRBV10-3 and TRBJ2-1, with 9 nucleotides matching TRBD2. The CDR3 runs 16 residues. CDR1 and CDR2 from the germline V gene are ENHRY and SYGVKD. Trimming removed 6 bases from V and 2 bases from J; junction bases left unmatched: 8. The CDR3: CAIRGAGGRAYNEQFF. Written as DNA, the CDR3 is TGTGCCATCAGGGGGGCTGGCGGGAGGGCCTACAATGAGCAGTTCTTC.

The chain is built from TRBV29-1 and TRBJ2-7, with D perhaps given as TRBD1 or TRBD2 (5 bases each). The CDR3 has 15 residues. The V end was cut by 4 bases, the J end by 6 bases, with 22 bases between. Per germline, CDR1 SQVTM and CDR2 ANQGSEA. The CDR3: CSVVRAGSLRGEQYF. The CDR3 nucleotides are TGCAGCGTTGTGCGCGCCGGGTCCCTGAGGGGCGAGCAGTACTTC.

J is TRBJ2-3 and V is TRBV19; 11 nucleotides line up with TRBD2. In germline, CDR1 is LNHDA, CDR2 SQIVND (reference sequence). The CDR3 is 16 amino acids. Trimming at V came to 5 bases and at J to 2 bases, leaving 6 bases not matched to a gene. The CDR3 sequence is CASSSRLAGITDTQYF. The CDR3 DNA follows: TGTGCCAGTAGTTCGCGACTAGCGGGGATCACAGATACGCAGTATTTT.

The gene calls are TRBV28 and TRBJ1-1; D remains ambiguous. Trimming pared 1 base from V and 8 bases from J, leaving 8 bases between. Looked up from germline, CDR1 is MDHEN and CDR2 is SYDVKM. This CDR3 has 12 residues. The CDR3 sequence is CASSLSESEAFF. The CDR3 DNA follows: TGTGCCAGCAGTTTATCAGAGTCCGAAGCTTTCTTT.

J is TRBJ2-3 and V is TRBV18; no clear D gene. The CDR3 totals 16 residues. Germline V lookup: CDR1 KGHSH, CDR2 LQKENI. V lost 6 bases and J lost 0, with 16 bases in between. The CDR3 spells CASSFVVEFSTDTQYF. CDR3 bases: TGTGCCAGCTCCTTTGTGGTGGAATTTAGCACAGATACGCAGTATTTT. Together with reference TRBV18 and TRBJ2-3, the CDR3 gives the full variable domain: NAGVMQNPRHLVRRRGQEARLRCSPMKGHSHVYWYRQLPEEGLKFMVYLQKENIIDESGMPKERFSAEFPKEGPSILRIQQVVRGDSAAYFCASSFVVEFSTDTQYFGPGTRLTVL.

The V and J genes are TRBV19 and TRBJ2-1; 13 positions match TRBD2. The CDR3 extends over 21 amino acids. Germline V gene data show CDR1 as LNHDA and CDR2 as SQIVND (reference sequence). With V trimmed by 3 bases and J by 6 bases, 20 bases remained unmatched. CDR3 residues: CASSMNGVRTSGSINGNEQFF. The CDR3 coding sequence is TGTGCCAGTAGTATGAATGGTGTCCGGACTAGCGGGAGCATAAACGGCAATGAGCAGTTCTTC.

This clone was detected a few times. CDR3 amino acids: CASSSSLRGLRRTDTQYF. In DNA, the CDR3 is TGTGCCAGCAGTTCCTCCTTACGGGGGCTCCGACGGACAGATACGCAGTATTTT. The chain employs TRBV27 and TRBJ2-3; D is tentatively TRBD1 or TRBD2 (6 bases each). The V end was cut by 4 bases, the J end by 3 bases, with 23 bases between. The CDR3 runs to 18 residues. Germline lookup yields CDR1 MNHEY and CDR2 SMNVEV (reference sequence).

The chain joins TRBV5-1 to TRBJ2-1, with D perhaps being TRBD1 or TRBD2 (7 bases each). The germline V and J ends were trimmed by 0 bases and 6 bases, with 13 bases remaining between them. The CDR3 has 15 amino acids. Germline CDR1 is SGHRS and CDR2 is YFSETQ. As DNA, the CDR3 is TGCGCCAGCAGCTTGGCTGCAGGGGGGGGCAATGAGCAGTTCTTC. Translating gives CASSLAAGGGNEQFF.

Note on this clone: No conserved phenylalanine or tryptophan is present at the end of the CDR3, so a read error is the likely explanation. The DNA is omitted, as the CDR3 cannot be located on it reliably, and the CDR3 follows TCRdb's listing. The chain joins TRBV15 to TRBJ1-1; the DNA was not used to check the table's D call, TRBD1. The CDR3 is 13 amino acids long, termini counted. Germline V CDR1 and CDR2: LNHNV, YYDKDF (reference sequence). CDR3 in amino acids: CATSRDKLSVTKI.

The V call is TRBV30, the J call TRBJ2-7; 7 nucleotides match TRBD1. The V segment lost 2 bases and the J segment 2 bases; nucleotides outside the gene matches: 15. The CDR3 spans 17 residues. CDR1 is GTSNPN and CDR2 is SVGIG in the germline V gene (reference sequence). The CDR3 DNA reads as TGTGCCTGGAGTCTACCCAACTCATGGGACAGCACCTACGAGCAGTACTTC. Translation: CAWSLPNSWDSTYEQYF. Supplemented by reference TRBV30 and TRBJ2-7, the full variable domain reads SQTIHQWPATLVQPVGSPLSLECTVEGTSNPNLYWYRQAAGRGLQLLFYSVGIGQISSEVPQNLSASRPQDRQFILSSKKLLLSDSGFYLCAWSLPNSWDSTYEQYFGPGTRLTVT.

The chain recombines TRBV9 with TRBJ2-3; possible D gene TRBD2, 5 bases. The CDR3 has 19 residues. V was pared by 4 bases and J by 2 bases, with 26 bases between. The germline V gene has CDR1 SGDLS and CDR2 YYNGEE. The CDR3 DNA is TGTGCCAGCAGCCCCACTACTAGGACCCGAAATATCGCCACAGATACGCAGTATTTT. Its protein is CASSPTTRTRNIATDTQYF.

This chain's CDR3 is CASSVDSAELSYEQYF. The DNA of the CDR3 is TGTGCCAGCAGCGTAGACAGCGCCGAGTTGTCCTACGAGCAGTACTTC. The chain is built from TRBV9 and TRBJ2-7; D is uncertain. The CDR3 spans 16 residues. Germline lookup yields CDR1 SGDLS and CDR2 YYNGEE. V was clipped by 0 bases and J by 1 base, with 14 bases between them.

The rearrangement uses TRBV5-4 and TRBJ2-2, with TRBD1 as a possible D gene (6 bases). With 5 bases removed from V and 1 base from J, the gap between germline ends came to 9 bases. The CDR3 is 14 residues long. The V gene's germline CDR1 is SGHNT and CDR2 YYREEE (reference sequence). The CDR3 coding sequence is TGTGCCAGCAGATTGACAGGGAACACCGGGGAGCTGTTTTTT. Its protein product is CASRLTGNTGELFF.

V is TRBV7-2 and J is TRBJ2-7; 7 bases agree with TRBD2. Germline V gene data show CDR1 as SGHTA and CDR2 as FQGNSA. The CDR3 covers 16 residues. V shed 2 bases and J 5 bases; nucleotides not matched to a gene: 12. The CDR3 DNA sequence: TGTGCCAGCAGCTTAAACACCGGGACGGGAGGCGACGAGCAGTACTTC. It encodes CASSLNTGTGGDEQYF.

The gene calls are TRBV28 and TRBJ2-5; D may be TRBD1 (6 bases). From germline, CDR1 is MDHEN and CDR2 SYDVKM. V shed 4 bases and J shed 4 bases, with 16 bases lying between them. CDR3 length equals 15 residues. CDR3 region: CASSSPQGRTETQYF. In DNA form, the CDR3 reads TGTGCCAGCAGTTCCCCCCAGGGGCGCACAGAGACCCAGTACTTC. Full variable domain (outside the CDR3, taken from reference TRBV28 and TRBJ2-5): DVKVTQSSRYLVKRTGEKVFLECVQDMDHENMFWYRQDPGLGLRLIYFSYDVKMKEKGDIPEGYSVSREKKERFSLILESASTNQTSMYLCASSSPQGRTETQYFGPGTRLLVL.

This clone showed up just a few times. Distinct nucleotide sequences in the sample also encode this CDR3. The rearrangement joins TRBV15 to TRBJ2-1; D unclear. Trimming removed 1 base at V and 5 bases at J, with 9 bases between. Germline V CDR1 and CDR2: LNHNV, YYDKDF (reference sequence). The CDR3 loop spans 14 amino acids. Written as DNA, the CDR3 is TGTGCCACCAGCAGAGGGTGGGCGGACAATGAGCAGTTCTTC. Encoded protein: CATSRGWADNEQFF.

The rearrangement uses TRBV27 and TRBJ2-7, with 13 nucleotides matching TRBD2. This CDR3 has 17 residues. V shed 6 bases, J shed 2 bases, and the junction held 10 bases outside the gene matches. CDR1 is MNHEY and CDR2 is SMNVEV in the germline V gene (reference sequence). Written as DNA, the CDR3 is TGTGCCAGCAGGCTCCGGACTAGCGGGAGTAGGACCTACGAGCAGTACTTC. As protein: CASRLRTSGSRTYEQYF.

The V and J genes are TRBV6-1 and TRBJ2-7; D gene unclear. From germline, CDR1 is MNHNS and CDR2 SASEGT. This CDR3 spans 14 amino acids. The V end lost 3 bases, the J end lost 1 base, and 10 bases lay between the germline ends. CDR3 in amino acids: CASSDGWFSYEQYF. The CDR3 DNA follows: TGTGCCAGCAGTGACGGCTGGTTTTCCTACGAGCAGTACTTC.

The chain joins TRBV9 to TRBJ2-5; 11 positions match TRBD2. Germline-derived CDR1 and CDR2 are SGDLS and YYNGEE. After removal of 2 bases from V and 1 base from J, the junction contained 1 base not matched to a gene. This CDR3 is 15 amino acids long. CDR3 DNA: TGTGCCAGCAGCGTTGGGACTAGCGGCCAAGAGACCCAGTACTTC. Amino acids: CASSVGTSGQETQYF.

The chain uses TRBV11-2 and TRBJ2-5, with D perhaps TRBD2 (5 bases). CDR3 length equals 16 residues. V gave up 1 base and J gave up 4 bases, with 16 bases separating them. CDR1 is SGHAT and CDR2 is FQNNGV in the germline V gene. CDR3 in amino acids: CASSLGAASTGETQYF. DNA for the CDR3: TGTGCCAGCAGCTTAGGGGCGGCTAGCACGGGAGAGACCCAGTACTTC.

Written as DNA, the CDR3 is TGTGCCAGTAGTATTGCCGGATTGAGTGAAGCTTTCTTT. This gives the protein CASSIAGLSEAFF. J is TRBJ1-1 and V is TRBV19; no firm D call. Trimming removed 3 bases at V and 7 bases at J, with 12 bases between. In germline, CDR1 is LNHDA, CDR2 SQIVND (reference sequence). The length of the CDR3 is 13 residues.

The chain recombines TRBV7-2 with TRBJ1-4; D might be TRBD1 (6 bases). The CDR3 spans 16 residues. V lost 1 base and J lost 5, with 14 bases in between. The germline CDR1 and CDR2 sequences are SGHTA and FQGNSA. DNA for the CDR3: TGTGCCAGCAGCTTAGACGGGGGGCAGGGAAATGAAAAACTGTTTTTT. This encodes CASSLDGGQGNEKLFF.

The V and J genes are TRBV6-5 and TRBJ2-1; D possibly corresponds to TRBD2 (5 bases). Trimming removed 5 bases at V and 2 bases at J, with 10 bases between. The germline CDR1 and CDR2 sequences are MNHEY and SVGAGI. The CDR3 has 14 residues. CDR3 sequence: CASSLPGTYNEQFF. The CDR3 DNA reads as TGTGCCAGCAGTCTTCCGGGGACCTACAATGAGCAGTTCTTC.

V gene TRBV5-8 combines with J gene TRBJ2-7, with 11 bases aligning to TRBD1. The CDR3 totals 16 residues. V trimming: 0 bases; J trimming: 5 bases; junction bases outside the gene matches: 7. CDR1 and CDR2 (germline): SGHTS, YDEGEE. The CDR3 region has the DNA TGTGCCAGCAGCTTGGGAACATGGGGACAGGGGGACGAGCAGTACTTC. Translating it yields CASSLGTWGQGDEQYF.

This chain connects TRBV5-4 to TRBJ1-2; D perhaps matches TRBD1 (5 bases). The germline V gene has CDR1 SGHNT and CDR2 YYREEE (reference sequence). The CDR3 spans 14 residues. V lost 4 bases, J lost 0 bases, and 10 bases lay in between. The CDR3 sequence is CASSLGGANYGYTF. The CDR3, as DNA: TGTGCCAGCAGCCTGGGGGGGGCTAACTATGGCTACACCTTC.

In the case of this clone: The sample has other DNA sequences that encode this CDR3 too. The chain recombines TRBV5-1 with TRBJ2-2, with D tentatively TRBD1 (6 bases). Between the trimmed V and J ends, which lost 4 bases and 7 bases, there was a span of 17 bases. The CDR3 totals 15 residues. Germline loops: CDR1 SGHRS, CDR2 YFSETQ. CDR3 amino acids: CASSPVGQGNGELFF. In DNA form, the CDR3 reads TGCGCCAGCAGCCCGGTGGGTCAGGGGAACGGGGAGCTGTTTTTT. The full variable domain, rest sourced from reference TRBV5-1 and TRBJ2-2, is KAGVTQTPRYLIKTRGQQVTLSCSPISGHRSVSWYQQTPGQGLQFLFEYFSETQRNKGNFPGRFSGRQFSNSRSEMNVSTLELGDSALYLCASSPVGQGNGELFFGEGSRLTVL.

The chain employs TRBV5-1 and TRBJ2-3; D is unresolved. The CDR3 runs 12 residues. V was cut by 1 base and J by 8 bases, with 8 bases left in between. Germline V gives CDR1 SGHRS, CDR2 YFSETQ. The CDR3 loop reads CASSLFLATQYF. DNA for the CDR3: TGCGCCAGCAGCTTGTTTCTCGCTACGCAGTATTTT.

The chain carries TRBV7-6 and TRBJ2-3, with unresolved D. The V end was cut by 4 bases, the J end by 3 bases, with 11 bases between. Germline CDR1 reads SGHVS; CDR2 reads FNYEAQ. The CDR3 covers 14 residues. CDR3 in DNA: TGTGCCAGCAGCTCTCGGTTGGAAACAGATACGCAGTATTTT. This gives the protein CASSSRLETDTQYF.